This TCR beta chain was sequenced for a study of blood T cell repertoires in COVID-19. Study summary: Samples came from the United States, Italy and Spain, spanning acute and convalescent COVID-19. T cells, B-cell-depleted T cells, or PBMCs supplied cDNA or gDNA.

Remarks on this clone: The sample carries other DNA sequences with the same CDR3.

Per the original data handling: Reference gene primer amplification yielded estimated nucleated cell counts. Clones were read by immunoSEQ multiplex PCR, and TCRdb kept only the in-frame ones, dropping some. V and J calls and clone size are as listed in that table; D and trimming were resolved from the DNA. The sample includes around 210,000 clones, around four fifths seen only once; the top ten take 0.9% to 0.95%. The Seattle patients, enrolled during active infection, were followed longitudinally. The sequenced sample was peripheral blood. This sequence was found in a man in his sixties with COVID-19, enrolled during active disease.

CDR3: CASSLGQNYGYTF. The CDR3 nucleotides read TGTGCCAGCAGCTTGGGGCAGAACTATGGCTACACCTTC. The chain employs TRBV5-6 and TRBJ1-2; D is unresolved. CDR3 length: 13 amino acids. Germline CDR1 SGHDT, CDR2 YYEEEE. Trimming stripped 0 bases from V and 2 bases from J, with 5 bases between.